This T cell receptor beta chain emerged from a study of shared clonotypes between healthy human individuals. Overall study results and limits: Estimated clonotype richness was generally higher in naive than memory subsets. The sole specimen, blood, was sampled, and tissue repertoires likely differ.

Sequencing was performed with immunoSEQ multiplex PCR; in TCRdb, only in-frame clones are kept and a portion is missing. The sample gives more than 400,000 clones, about 96% of which show up once; about 0.06% is in the top ten. This CDR3 contains 14 residues. The junction had 8 bases not matched to a gene; V was cut back by 6 bases and J by 3 bases. The V gene's germline CDR1 is MGHDK and CDR2 SYGVNS. A single count supports this clone. The antigen is undetermined. Sequences were obtained from naive CD4+ T cells sorted from blood. Documented subset: CD45RA+ positively selected. The V call is TRBV25-1, the J call TRBJ2-7, with TRBD2 identical over 7 bases. This TCR was sampled from a woman aged 25-40 years in good health. CDR3 bases: TGTGCCAGCAGGACATCGGGAGGAGGCTACGAGCAGTACTTC. Amino acid sequence: CASRTSGGGYEQYF.